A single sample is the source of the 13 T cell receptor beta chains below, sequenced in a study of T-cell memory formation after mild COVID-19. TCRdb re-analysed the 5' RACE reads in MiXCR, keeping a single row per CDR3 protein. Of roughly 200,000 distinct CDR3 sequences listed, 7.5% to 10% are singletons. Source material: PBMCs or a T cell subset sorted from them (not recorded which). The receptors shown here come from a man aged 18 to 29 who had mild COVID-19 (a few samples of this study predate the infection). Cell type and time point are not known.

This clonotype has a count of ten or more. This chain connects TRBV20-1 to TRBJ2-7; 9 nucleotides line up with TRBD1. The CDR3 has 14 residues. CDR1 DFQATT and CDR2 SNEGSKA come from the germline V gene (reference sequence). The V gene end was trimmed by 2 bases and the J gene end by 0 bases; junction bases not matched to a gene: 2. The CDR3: CSARPDRGSYEQYF. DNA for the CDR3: TGCAGTGCTAGACCGGACAGGGGCTCCTACGAGCAGTACTTC.

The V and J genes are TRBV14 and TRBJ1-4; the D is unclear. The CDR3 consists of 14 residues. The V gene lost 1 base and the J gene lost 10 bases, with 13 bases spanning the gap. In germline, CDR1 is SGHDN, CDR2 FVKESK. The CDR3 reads CASSQVGVSGKLFF. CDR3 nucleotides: TGTGCCAGCAGCCAAGTCGGGGTTTCTGGAAAACTGTTTTTT.

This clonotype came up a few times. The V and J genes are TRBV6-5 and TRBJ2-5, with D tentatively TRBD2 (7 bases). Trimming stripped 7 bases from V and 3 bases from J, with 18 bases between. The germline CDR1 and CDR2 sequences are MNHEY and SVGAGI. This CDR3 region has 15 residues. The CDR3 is CASTEGGGGKETQYF. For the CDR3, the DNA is TGTGCCAGCACTGAGGGAGGGGGGGGTAAAGAGACCCAGTACTTC.

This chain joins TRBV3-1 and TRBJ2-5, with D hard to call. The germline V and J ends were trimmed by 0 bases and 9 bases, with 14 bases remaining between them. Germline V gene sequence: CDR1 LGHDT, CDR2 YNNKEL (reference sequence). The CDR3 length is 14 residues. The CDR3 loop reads CASSQDSWERSQYF. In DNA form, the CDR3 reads TGTGCCAGCAGCCAAGATTCGTGGGAAAGGTCCCAGTACTTC.

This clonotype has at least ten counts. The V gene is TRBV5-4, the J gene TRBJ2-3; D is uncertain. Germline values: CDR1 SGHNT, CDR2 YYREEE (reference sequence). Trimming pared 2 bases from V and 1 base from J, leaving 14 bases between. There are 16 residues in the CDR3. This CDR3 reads CASSFEVSRRTDTQYF. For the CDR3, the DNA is TGTGCCAGCAGCTTTGAGGTATCGCGGCGCACAGATACGCAGTATTTT.

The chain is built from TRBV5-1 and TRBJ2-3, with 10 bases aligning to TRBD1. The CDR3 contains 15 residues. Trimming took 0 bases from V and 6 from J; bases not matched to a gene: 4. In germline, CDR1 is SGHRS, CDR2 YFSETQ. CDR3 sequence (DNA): TGCGCCAGCAGCTTGGTGGGACAGGGGTCTGATACGCAGTATTTT. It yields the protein CASSLVGQGSDTQYF.

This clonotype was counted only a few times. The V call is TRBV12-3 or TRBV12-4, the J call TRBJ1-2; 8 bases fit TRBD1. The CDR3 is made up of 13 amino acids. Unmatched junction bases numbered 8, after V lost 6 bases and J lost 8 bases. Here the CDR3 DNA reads TGTGCCAGCAGGATGACAGGGGTTCAGGGCTACACCTTC. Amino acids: CASRMTGVQGYTF.

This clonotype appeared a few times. The CDR3 DNA reads as TGTGCCAGCAGTGAGCTCCGCTTGAACACTGAAGCTTTCTTT. Its translation: CASSELRLNTEAFF. The genes are TRBV2 and TRBJ1-1; D remains unclear. This CDR3 contains 14 residues. Trimming shortened V by 3 bases and J by 0 bases, and 8 bases separated the two germline ends. Germline V gene data show CDR1 as SNHLY and CDR2 as FYNNEI. The entire variable domain, with the rest obtained from reference TRBV2 and TRBJ1-1, is as follows: EPEVTQTPSHQVTQMGQEVILRCVPISNHLYFYWYRQILGQKVEFLVSFYNNEISEKSEIFDDQFSVERPDGSNFTLKIRSTKLEDSAMYFCASSELRLNTEAFFGQGTRLTVV.

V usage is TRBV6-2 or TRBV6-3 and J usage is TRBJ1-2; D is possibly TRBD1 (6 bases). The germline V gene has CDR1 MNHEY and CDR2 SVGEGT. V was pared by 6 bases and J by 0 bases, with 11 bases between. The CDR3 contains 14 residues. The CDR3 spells CASRWTESNYGYTF. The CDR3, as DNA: TGTGCCAGCAGGTGGACAGAATCTAACTATGGCTACACCTTC.

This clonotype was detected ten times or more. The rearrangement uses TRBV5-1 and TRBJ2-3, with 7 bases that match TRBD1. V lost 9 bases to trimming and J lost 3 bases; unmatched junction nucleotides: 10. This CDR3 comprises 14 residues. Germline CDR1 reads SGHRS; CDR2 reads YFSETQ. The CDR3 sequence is CATTPGQLTDTQYF. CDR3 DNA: TGCGCCACCACTCCGGGACAGCTGACAGATACGCAGTATTTT.

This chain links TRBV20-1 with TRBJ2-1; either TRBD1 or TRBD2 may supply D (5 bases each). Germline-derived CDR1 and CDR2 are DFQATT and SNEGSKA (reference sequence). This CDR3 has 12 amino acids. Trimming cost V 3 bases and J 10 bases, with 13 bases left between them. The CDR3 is CSARWGMREQFF. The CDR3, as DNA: TGCAGTGCTAGGTGGGGGATGAGGGAGCAGTTCTTC.

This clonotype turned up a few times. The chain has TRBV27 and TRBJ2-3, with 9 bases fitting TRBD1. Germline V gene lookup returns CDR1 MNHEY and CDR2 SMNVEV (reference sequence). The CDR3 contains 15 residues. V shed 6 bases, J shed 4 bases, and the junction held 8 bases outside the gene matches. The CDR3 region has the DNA TGTGCCAGCAGGACCGGGACAGGGTCGGCAGATACGCAGTATTTT. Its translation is CASRTGTGSADTQYF.

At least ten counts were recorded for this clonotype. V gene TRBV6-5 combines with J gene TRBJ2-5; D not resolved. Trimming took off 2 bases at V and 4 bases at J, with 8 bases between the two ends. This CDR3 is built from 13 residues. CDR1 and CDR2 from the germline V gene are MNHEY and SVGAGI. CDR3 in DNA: TGTGCCAGCAGTTACGCTTTGCGAGAGACCCAGTACTTC. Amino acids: CASSYALRETQYF.